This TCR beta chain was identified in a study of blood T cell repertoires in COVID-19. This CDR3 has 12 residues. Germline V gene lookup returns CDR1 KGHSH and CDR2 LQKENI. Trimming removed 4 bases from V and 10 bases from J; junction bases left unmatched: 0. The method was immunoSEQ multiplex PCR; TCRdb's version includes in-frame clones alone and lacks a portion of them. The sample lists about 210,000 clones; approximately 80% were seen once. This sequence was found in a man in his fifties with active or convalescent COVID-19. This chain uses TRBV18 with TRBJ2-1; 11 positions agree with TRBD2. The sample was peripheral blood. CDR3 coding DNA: TGTGCCAGCTCACGACTAGCGGGAGAGCAGTTCTTC. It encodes CASSRLAGEQFF.